This TCR beta chain emerged from a study of cytomegalovirus exposure and HLA in healthy donors. Libraries were prepared by immunoSEQ multiplex PCR; TCRdb keeps only in-frame clonotypes and omits some of them. The data show under 200,000 clones, approximately 86% seen once. The study, taken as a whole, reports: TCR sequences were mostly rare, though some public TCRs occurred in many donors. The study put 150 to 200 TCR beta chains on its list as cytomegalovirus-associated. As confirmed in vitro, a few CMV-associated chains were specific for CMV antigens. First-cohort TCR clusters were later found to tend to co-occur in the 120 or so validation repertoires.

With V trimmed by 9 bases and J by 4 bases, 5 bases remained unmatched. This CDR3 region has 13 residues. The germline V gene has CDR1 SEHNR and CDR2 FQNEAQ (reference sequence). Details on this clone: Its specificity is not known.

The receptor was isolated from a young woman in good health and CMV-seronegative. This chain links TRBV7-9 with TRBJ2-7, with 11 bases matching TRBD1. Sequenced material: PBMCs. Here the CDR3 reads CASRGQGAYEQYF. The CDR3, as DNA: TGTGCCAGTAGAGGACAGGGGGCGTACGAGCAGTACTTC.